The clone carrying this T cell receptor beta chain turned up a few times. The data derive from a study of T-cell reconstitution after alpha-beta-depleted transplantation in children. This sample's TCRbeta library carried unique molecular identifier barcodes. TCRdb recomputed calls from the PCR reads with MiXCR, one row per CDR3 protein. The sample carries about 540,000 distinct CDR3 sequences, about 17% recorded once. Trimming at V came to 6 bases and at J to 6 bases, leaving 6 bases not matched to a gene. The CDR3 length is 15 residues. Germline CDR1 SGHVS, CDR2 FQNEAQ. The TCR comes from a human donor who donated a stem cell graft to a child with acute lymphoblastic leukemia. The sequences come from PBMCs from the stem cell graft donor, collected from the stem cell graft. The genes are TRBV7-8 and TRBJ2-1, with TRBD2 identical over 12 bases. CDR3: CASRPTSGSSNEQFF. The DNA of the CDR3 is TGTGCCAGCAGGCCGACTAGCGGGAGTTCCAATGAGCAGTTCTTC.